The rows below give T cell receptor beta chains drawn from one sample of a study of regulatory T cells in long-lasting Graves disease. Using its own MiXCR run on the multiplex PCR reads, TCRdb lists one record per CDR3 protein. The sample records approximately 540,000 distinct CDR3 sequences, about 12% being singletons. These data were also filed under a second study, of T cells in Graves' hyperthyroidism and ophthalmopathy.

This specimen was peripheral blood mononuclear cells (PBMCs), taken at new diagnosis, from a patient treated with antithyroid drugs. The source of these receptors is a woman aged 25 to 39 with Graves disease. Both conserved end residues are part of each CDR3. The order of the fields is V gene, J gene, clone size, D gene, CDR3 length, CDR3 DNA, CDR3 protein. The D gene is left open where the match is weak. A clone size is listed for some rows: how often the clone was seen (once, few, many), or a class if it is expanded.

TRBV20-1	TRBJ2-3	many	TRBD1	14	TGCAGTGCACGGAGACAGGGTCCGACAGATACGCAGTATTTT	CSARRQGPTDTQYF
TRBV10-2	TRBJ2-3	many	-	15	TGCGCCAGCAGTCCCCCCTCGGGGAGACCAGATACGCAGTATTTT	CASSPPSGRPDTQYF
TRBV28	TRBJ2-7	many	TRBD1	16	TGTGCCAGCAGTTTAACGGGGTGGGACAGGGAGGCCGAGCAGTACTTC	CASSLTGWDREAEQYF
TRBV24-1	TRBJ2-2	many	TRBD2	15	TGTGCCACTATTCCCCTAGCGGTGAACACCGGGGAGCTGTTTTTT	CATIPLAVNTGELFF
TRBV19	TRBJ1-1	many	TRBD1	17	TGTGCCAGTAGTCTCGGACAGGGAGTGACGGGAAGCACTGAAGCTTTCTTT	CASSLGQGVTGSTEAFF
TRBV2	TRBJ1-2	many	TRBD1	14	TGTGCCAGCAGTGCAGGGGGAACCACTAATGGCTACACCTTC	CASSAGGTTNGYTF
TRBV7-9	TRBJ1-2	few	-	16	TGTGCCAGCAGCCCCGGGGAACCGGGTTTAAGCTATGGCTACACCTTC	CASSPGEPGLSYGYTF
TRBV12-3/TRBV12-4	TRBJ1-1	many	TRBD1	14	TGTGCCAGCAGACAGGACAGGGAGAACACTGAAGCTTTCTTT	CASRQDRENTEAFF
TRBV7-9	TRBJ2-1	-	-	16	TGTGCCAGCAGCTTGGGGCTAACGGGCGCGTACAATGAGCAGTTCTTC	CASSLGLTGAYNEQFF
TRBV7-8	TRBJ2-2	few	TRBD2	16	TGTGCCAGCAGCTCCCTATTGGGACTAAGCACCGGGGAGCTGTTTTTT	CASSSLLGLSTGELFF
TRBV28	TRBJ2-7	many	TRBD1	14	TGTGCCAGCATCGCAACAGGGGGAGGATACGAGCAGTACTTC	CASIATGGGYEQYF
TRBV14	TRBJ1-2	many	-	13	TGTGCCAGCAGCCAAGAGAAGTTCTATGGCTACACCTTC	CASSQEKFYGYTF
TRBV18	TRBJ2-1	-	TRBD2	18	TGTGCCAGCTCACCCCGGACTAGCGGGAGGGCCAGGAGCGATGAGCAGTTCTTC	CASSPRTSGRARSDEQFF
TRBV5-1	TRBJ2-2	once	-	16	TGCGCCAGCAGCTCGGGACTCGAAACCGTCACCGGGGAGCTGTTTTTT	CASSSGLETVTGELFF
TRBV19	TRBJ2-1	few	TRBD1	14	TGTGCCAGTAAGCGGGACAGGGGTTATACTGAGCAGTTCTTC	CASKRDRGYTEQFF
TRBV6-5	TRBJ2-1	few	-	13	TGTGCCAGCAGTTACTCGAAGGGAATTGAGCAGTTCTTC	CASSYSKGIEQFF
TRBV6-2/TRBV6-3	TRBJ1-1	few	-	14	TGTGCCAGCAGGGGGAGAGACAGGAACACTGAAGCTTTCTTT	CASRGRDRNTEAFF
TRBV6-1	TRBJ1-4	-	-	14	TGTGCCAGCACCTTGGGGGGGTTACATGAAAAACTGTTTTTT	CASTLGGLHEKLFF
TRBV4-1	TRBJ1-2	few	-	15	TGCGCCAGCAGCTCGATAGGAAGTGGGCTTGATGGCTACACCTTC	CASSSIGSGLDGYTF
TRBV6-5	TRBJ1-1	many	-	14	TGTGCCAGCAGTTACTCGATTTGGGCCACACCGGCTTTCTTT	CASSYSIWATPAFF
TRBV20-1	TRBJ2-1	many	-	15	TGCAGTGCTAGAGATCTGGGGAGCTCCTACAATGAGCAGTTCTTC	CSARDLGSSYNEQFF
TRBV10-3	TRBJ2-7	-	TRBD1	14	TGTGCCATCACCCCGGACAGGACAACCTACGAGCAGTACTTC	CAITPDRTTYEQYF
TRBV20-1	TRBJ2-1	many	TRBD2	15	TGCAGTGCTTCCCGGACTAGCGGGAGGAGAAATGAGCAGTTCTTC	CSASRTSGRRNEQFF
TRBV30	TRBJ2-3	-	-	16	TGTGCCTGGGCCAGTGTGAGGCGGGGATACACAGATACGCAGTATTTT	CAWASVRRGYTDTQYF
TRBV6-2/TRBV6-3	TRBJ1-2	many	TRBD1	15	TGTGCCAGCAGGATGGGACAGGGTGCTGACTATGGCTACACCTTC	CASRMGQGADYGYTF
TRBV30	TRBJ2-1	many	TRBD1	13	TGTGCCTGGAGTGCGGACAGGTACAATGAGCAGTTCTTC	CAWSADRYNEQFF
TRBV7-6	TRBJ2-1	-	-	18	TGTGCCAGCAGCCCTGAGGGGGGAGAAGGCGGCCCATACAATGAGCAGTTCTTC	CASSPEGGEGGPYNEQFF
TRBV11-3	TRBJ1-1	many	-	15	TGTGCCAGCAGCTTAGGAGGGACGGGGAACACTGAAGCTTTCTTT	CASSLGGTGNTEAFF
TRBV9	TRBJ2-7	many	TRBD1	14	TGTGCCAGCAGCACTCGGGACAGAGACTACGAGCAGTACTTC	CASSTRDRDYEQYF
TRBV9	TRBJ1-2	-	-	14	TGTGCCAGCAGCGTAGCTGACAGTAAGAATGGCTACACCTTC	CASSVADSKNGYTF
TRBV30	TRBJ2-7	-	TRBD2	14	TGTGCCTGGAGTGTACGGTTGGGAGGGGTCGAGCAGTACTTC	CAWSVRLGGVEQYF
TRBV7-2	TRBJ2-1	-	TRBD1	14	TGTGCCAGCAACTTCGCCCGACAGGGCTATGAGCAGTTCTTC	CASNFARQGYEQFF
TRBV12-3/TRBV12-4	TRBJ1-2	many	-	14	TGTGCCAGCAGTACCGGTTTAGGCACCTATGGCTACACCTTC	CASSTGLGTYGYTF
TRBV9	TRBJ1-2	many	-	13	TGTGCCAGCAGCGTAGAAAGGGGCTATGGCTACACCTTC	CASSVERGYGYTF
TRBV6-4	TRBJ1-3	many	-	17	TGTGCCAGCAGTTTCGGGGGGAGCCGGCTCTCTGGAAACACCATATATTTT	CASSFGGSRLSGNTIYF
TRBV4-2	TRBJ2-1	-	TRBD2	13	TGTGCCAGCAGCCAGACTAGCTTGGATGAGCAGTTCTTC	CASSQTSLDEQFF
TRBV19	TRBJ1-3	-	-	14	TGTGCCAGTAGAAGCAGGGGCTCTGGAAACACCATATATTTT	CASRSRGSGNTIYF
TRBV5-1	TRBJ1-2	many	TRBD1	14	TGCGCCAGCAGCCCCGACAGGGGGAGGCATGGCTACACCTTC	CASSPDRGRHGYTF
TRBV20-1	TRBJ2-1	few	-	11	TGCAGTGCTAGGACGGTGGGTGAGCAGTTCTTC	CSARTVGEQFF
TRBV18	TRBJ1-2	many	-	13	TGTGCCAGCTCACCACCTCCCAGCTATGGCTACACCTTC	CASSPPPSYGYTF
TRBV6-2/TRBV6-3	TRBJ1-1	many	-	17	TGTGCCAGCAGCCGAACTGCCGTTGGGGCCTGGTACACTGAAGCTTTCTTT	CASSRTAVGAWYTEAFF
TRBV3-1	TRBJ2-1	many	-	16	TGTGCCAGCAGCCCTTATGCTTGGGACGGACCAAATGAGCAGTTCTTC	CASSPYAWDGPNEQFF
TRBV10-3	TRBJ2-7	many	-	13	TGTGCCATCAGTGAGTTCGGGGGCCAAGGGCAGTACTTC	CAISEFGGQGQYF
TRBV27	TRBJ1-3	many	-	14	TGTGCCAGCAGTCGCACAGGGAGTGGAAACACCATATATTTT	CASSRTGSGNTIYF
TRBV10-2	TRBJ2-5	many	-	13	TGCGCCAGCAGTGATACTCGGGCAGAGACCCAGTACTTC	CASSDTRAETQYF
TRBV7-9	TRBJ1-2	many	-	16	TGTGCCAGCAGCCCCCCGGCCGGACAGACTTCCTATGGCTACACCTTC	CASSPPAGQTSYGYTF
TRBV20-1	TRBJ1-3	few	-	14	TGCAGTGCTCTTGCAGGCAACTCTGGAAACACCATATATTTT	CSALAGNSGNTIYF
TRBV24-1	TRBJ2-1	many	-	18	TGTGCCACCAGTGACCCACTATTCCCGACAGCATCCTACAATGAGCAGTTCTTC	CATSDPLFPTASYNEQFF
TRBV10-3	TRBJ1-5	many	-	15	TGTGCCATCAGTGAGGAGGCAGGGGTCTACCAGCCCCAGCATTTT	CAISEEAGVYQPQHF
TRBV7-3	TRBJ2-2	many	-	14	TGTGCCAGCAGTTACGGTATAGACACCGGGGAGCTGTTTTTT	CASSYGIDTGELFF
TRBV5-4	TRBJ1-6	few	-	16	TGTGCCAGCAGCTTGAGCGGGGGGGTCGGTATATCACCCCTCCACTTT	CASSLSGGVGISPLHF
TRBV11-2	TRBJ1-5	-	-	14	TGTGCCTGGAGTGTGGGGTCGGAAAATCAGCCCCAGCATTTT	CAWSVGSENQPQHF